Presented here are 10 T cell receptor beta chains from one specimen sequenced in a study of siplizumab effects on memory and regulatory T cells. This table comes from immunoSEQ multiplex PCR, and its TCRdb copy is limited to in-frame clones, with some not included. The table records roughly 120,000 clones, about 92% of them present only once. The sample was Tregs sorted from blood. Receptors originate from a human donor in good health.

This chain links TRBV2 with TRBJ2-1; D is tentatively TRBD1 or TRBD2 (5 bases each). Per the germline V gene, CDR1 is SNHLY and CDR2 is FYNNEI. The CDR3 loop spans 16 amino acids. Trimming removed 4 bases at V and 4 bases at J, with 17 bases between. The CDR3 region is CASSAPGTVLYNEQFF. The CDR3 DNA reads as TGTGCCAGCAGTGCCCCCGGGACGGTTCTATACAATGAGCAGTTCTTC.

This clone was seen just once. The CDR3 region is CASSQGTAGANVLTF. The CDR3 bases are TGCGCCAGCAGCCAGGGGACAGCTGGGGCCAACGTCCTGACTTTC. This chain uses TRBV5-1 with TRBJ2-6; 7 positions match TRBD1. This CDR3 has 15 residues. CDR1 and CDR2 (germline): SGHRS, YFSETQ. With 4 bases clipped from V and 2 bases from J, the junction kept 3 bases outside the gene matches.

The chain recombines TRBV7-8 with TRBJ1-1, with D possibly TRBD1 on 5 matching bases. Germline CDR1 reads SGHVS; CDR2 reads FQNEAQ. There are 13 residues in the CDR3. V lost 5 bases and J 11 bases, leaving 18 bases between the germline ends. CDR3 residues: CASSQQSGFIAFF. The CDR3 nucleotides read TGTGCCAGCAGCCAACAGTCAGGGTTTATCGCTTTCTTT.

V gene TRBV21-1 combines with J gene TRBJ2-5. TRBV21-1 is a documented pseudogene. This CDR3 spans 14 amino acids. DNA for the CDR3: TGTGCCAGCACGATGGGACGACCCGGAGAGACCCAGTACTTC. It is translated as CASTMGRPGETQYF.

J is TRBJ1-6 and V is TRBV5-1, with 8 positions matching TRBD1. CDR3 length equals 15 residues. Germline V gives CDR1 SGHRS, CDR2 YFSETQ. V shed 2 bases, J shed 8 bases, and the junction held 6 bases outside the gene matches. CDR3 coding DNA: TGCGCCAGCAGCTTCGACAGGGGAAAACATTCACCCCTCCACTTT. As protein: CASSFDRGKHSPLHF.

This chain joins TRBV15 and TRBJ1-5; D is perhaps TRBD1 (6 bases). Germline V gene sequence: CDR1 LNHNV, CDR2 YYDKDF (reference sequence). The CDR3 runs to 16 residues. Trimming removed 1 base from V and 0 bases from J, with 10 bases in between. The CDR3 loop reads CATSRGQVYSNQPQHF. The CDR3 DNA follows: TGTGCCACCAGCAGAGGACAGGTTTATAGCAATCAGCCCCAGCATTTT.

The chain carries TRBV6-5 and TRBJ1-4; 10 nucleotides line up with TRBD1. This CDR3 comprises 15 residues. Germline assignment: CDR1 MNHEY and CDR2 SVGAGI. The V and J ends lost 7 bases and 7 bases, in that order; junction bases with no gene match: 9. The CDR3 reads CASTRQGANLEKLFF. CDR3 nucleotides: TGTGCCAGCACCCGACAGGGGGCGAATCTTGAAAAACTGTTTTTT.

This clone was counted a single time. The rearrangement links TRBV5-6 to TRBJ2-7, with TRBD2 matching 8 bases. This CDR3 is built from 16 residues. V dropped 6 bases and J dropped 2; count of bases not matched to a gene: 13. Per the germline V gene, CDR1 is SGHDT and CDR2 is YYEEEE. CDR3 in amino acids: CASTARPGGVTYEQYF. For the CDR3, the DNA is TGTGCCAGCACCGCCCGCCCGGGGGGGGTGACCTACGAGCAGTACTTC.

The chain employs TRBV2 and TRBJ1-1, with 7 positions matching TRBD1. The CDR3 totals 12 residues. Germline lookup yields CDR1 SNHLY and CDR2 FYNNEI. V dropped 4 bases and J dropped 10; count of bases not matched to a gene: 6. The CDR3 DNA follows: TGTGCCAGCAGTGGACAGGGATTAGGAGCTTTCTTT. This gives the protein CASSGQGLGAFF.

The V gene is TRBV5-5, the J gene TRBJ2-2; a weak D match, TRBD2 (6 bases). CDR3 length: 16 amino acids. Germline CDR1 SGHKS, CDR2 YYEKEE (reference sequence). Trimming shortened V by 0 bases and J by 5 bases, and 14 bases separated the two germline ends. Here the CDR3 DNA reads TGTGCCAGCAGCTTGGCCTACGGTGGGGGGACCGGGGAGCTGTTTTTT. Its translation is CASSLAYGGGTGELFF.